This T cell receptor (beta chain) stems from a study of T cells in Graves' hyperthyroidism and ophthalmopathy. Study outcomes and limitations: The model predicted ophthalmopathy a median 6.5 months before onset. Blood also held most thyroid clonotypes expanded beyond 0.001.

Ten or more counts support this clonotype. What it binds is unknown. This CDR3 contains 13 residues. Trimming stripped 5 bases from V and 4 bases from J, with 11 bases between. Germline CDR1 reads ENHRY; CDR2 reads SYGVKD. In the ophthalmopathy cohort, Clinical Activity Score was at least 3, NOSPECS grade at least 4, and duration under 3 months. The source material, RNA transcripts, was used to amplify TCR beta CDR3 regions. The study used the HTBI primer set for a first-round RT-PCR of the TCR CDR3. MiXCR was run by TCRdb on the multiplex PCR reads, yielding one entry per CDR3 protein. The sample includes some 320,000 distinct CDR3 sequences, roughly 15% of them seen just once.

The sample taken for sequencing was blood. The clonotype was recovered from a woman in her thirties or forties with Graves' ophthalmopathy. The chain links TRBV10-3 to TRBJ1-1; unclear D gene. The CDR3 reads CAISQVASTEAFF. CDR3 in DNA: TGTGCCATCAGTCAGGTTGCGAGCACTGAAGCTTTCTTT.